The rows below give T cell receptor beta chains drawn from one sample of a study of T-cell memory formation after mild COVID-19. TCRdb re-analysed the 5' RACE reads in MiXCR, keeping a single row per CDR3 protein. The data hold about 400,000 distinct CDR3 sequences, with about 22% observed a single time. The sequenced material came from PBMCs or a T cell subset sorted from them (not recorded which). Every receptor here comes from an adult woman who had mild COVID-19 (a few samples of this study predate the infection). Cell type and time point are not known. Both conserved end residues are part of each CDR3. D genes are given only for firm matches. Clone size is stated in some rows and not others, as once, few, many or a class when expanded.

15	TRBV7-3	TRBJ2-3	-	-	CASSLYGFPSDTQYF	TGTGCCAGCAGCTTGTATGGGTTTCCCTCAGATACGCAGTATTTT
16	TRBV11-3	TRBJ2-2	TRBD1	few	CASSPRGKGATGELFF	TGTGCCAGCAGCCCCAGGGGTAAGGGGGCCACCGGGGAGCTGTTTTTT
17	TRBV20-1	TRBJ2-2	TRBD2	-	CSARLAGDFPNTGELFF	TGCAGTGCTAGACTAGCGGGGGACTTTCCGAACACCGGGGAGCTGTTTTTT
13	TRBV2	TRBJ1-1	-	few	CASASWVNTEAFF	TGTGCCAGCGCTAGCTGGGTGAACACTGAAGCTTTCTTT
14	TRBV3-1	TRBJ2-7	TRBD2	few	CASSHGTSGYEQYF	TGTGCCAGCAGCCACGGGACTAGCGGCTACGAGCAGTACTTC
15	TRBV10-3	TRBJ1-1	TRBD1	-	CAISDPGQGNTEAFF	TGTGCCATCAGTGACCCGGGACAGGGGAACACTGAAGCTTTCTTT
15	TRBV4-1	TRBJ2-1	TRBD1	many	CASSQGEGAVDEQFF	TGCGCCAGCAGCCAAGGTGAGGGGGCCGTCGATGAGCAGTTCTTC
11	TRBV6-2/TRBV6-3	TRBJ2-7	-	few	CASRLYFEQYF	TGTGCCAGCCGTCTTTATTTCGAGCAGTACTTC
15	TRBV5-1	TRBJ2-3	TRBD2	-	CASSYAGGGTDTQYF	TGCGCCAGCAGCTACGCGGGGGGGGGAACAGATACGCAGTATTTT
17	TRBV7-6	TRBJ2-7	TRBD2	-	CASSLLSGGTSSYEQYF	TGTGCCAGCAGCTTACTCAGCGGGGGGACCAGCTCCTACGAGCAGTACTTC
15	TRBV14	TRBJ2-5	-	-	CASSPRGRGRETQYF	TGTGCCAGCAGCCCTCGGGGCAGGGGCCGGGAGACCCAGTACTTC
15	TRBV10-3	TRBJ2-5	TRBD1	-	CAISALGQGQETQYF	TGTGCCATCAGTGCACTCGGACAGGGCCAAGAGACCCAGTACTTC
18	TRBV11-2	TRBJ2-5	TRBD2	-	CASSPLGLAGRWWETQYF	TGTGCCAGCAGCCCACTGGGGCTAGCGGGTCGTTGGTGGGAGACCCAGTACTTC
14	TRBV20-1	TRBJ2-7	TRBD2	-	CSANRASGSYEQYF	TGCAGTGCTAACCGGGCTAGCGGGAGCTACGAGCAGTACTTC
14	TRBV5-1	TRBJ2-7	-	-	CASTPPGQAYEQYF	TGCGCCAGCACGCCCCCGGGACAAGCGTACGAGCAGTACTTC
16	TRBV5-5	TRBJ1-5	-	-	CASSELTGSSNQPQHF	TGTGCCAGCAGCGAACTTACCGGGAGTAGCAATCAGCCCCAGCATTTT
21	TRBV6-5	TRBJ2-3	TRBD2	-	CASMRVGRSGGAGANTDTQYF	TGTGCCAGCATGCGCGTCGGGAGGAGCGGGGGGGCCGGGGCAAACACAGATACGCAGTATTTT
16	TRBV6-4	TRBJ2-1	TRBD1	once	CASSPNPGQGGNEQFF	TGTGCCAGCAGTCCCAATCCGGGACAGGGGGGGAATGAGCAGTTCTTC
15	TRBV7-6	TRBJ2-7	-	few	CASSLVGTGEVEQYF	TGTGCCAGCAGCTTAGTTGGGACCGGAGAGGTCGAGCAGTACTTC
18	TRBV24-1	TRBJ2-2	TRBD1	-	CATSDWAKTGERTGELFF	TGTGCCACCAGTGATTGGGCTAAGACAGGGGAACGCACCGGGGAGCTGTTTTTT
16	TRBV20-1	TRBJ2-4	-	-	CSARDTSGTEGNIQYF	TGCAGTGCTAGAGATACTTCAGGGACGGAGGGGAACATTCAGTACTTC
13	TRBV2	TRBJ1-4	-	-	CASTKGLNEKLFF	TGTGCCAGCACTAAAGGCCTTAATGAAAAACTGTTTTTT
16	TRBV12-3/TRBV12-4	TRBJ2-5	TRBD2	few	CASSTTSGRVRETQYF	TGTGCCAGCAGCACAACTAGCGGGAGGGTACGTGAGACCCAGTACTTC
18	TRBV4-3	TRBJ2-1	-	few	CASSQERGGGMARYEQFF	TGCGCCAGCAGCCAAGAGAGGGGCGGCGGGATGGCCCGCTATGAGCAGTTCTTC
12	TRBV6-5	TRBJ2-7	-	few	CASSLQGREQYF	TGTGCCAGCAGCTTACAGGGAAGGGAGCAGTACTTC
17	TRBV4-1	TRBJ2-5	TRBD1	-	CASSQDAGQGSGETQYF	TGCGCCAGCAGCCAAGATGCTGGACAGGGATCCGGGGAGACCCAGTACTTC
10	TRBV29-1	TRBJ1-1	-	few	CSGEDTEAFF	TGCAGCGGGGAGGACACTGAAGCTTTCTTT
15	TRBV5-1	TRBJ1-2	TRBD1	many	CASSAGQGANYGYTF	TGCGCCAGCAGCGCGGGCCAGGGGGCCAACTATGGCTACACCTTC
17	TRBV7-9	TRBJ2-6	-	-	CASSLEHEAAGANVLTF	TGTGCCAGCAGCTTAGAGCATGAGGCTGCTGGGGCCAACGTCCTGACTTTC
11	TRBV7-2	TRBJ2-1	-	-	CASSSTGEQFF	TGTGCCAGCAGCTCAACGGGTGAGCAGTTCTTC
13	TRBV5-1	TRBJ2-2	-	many	CASSLVGTGELFF	TGCGCCAGCAGCTTGGTGGGCACCGGGGAGCTGTTTTTT
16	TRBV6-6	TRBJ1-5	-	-	CASSPLPRGRDQPQHF	TGTGCCAGCAGTCCCCTGCCGCGGGGGAGGGATCAGCCCCAGCATTTT
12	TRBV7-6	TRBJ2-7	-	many	CASSSRTYEQYF	TGTGCCAGCAGCTCGCGAACCTACGAGCAGTACTTC
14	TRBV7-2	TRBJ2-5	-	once	CASSKYGSGETQYF	TGTGCCAGCAGCAAGTACGGTAGTGGAGAGACCCAGTACTTC
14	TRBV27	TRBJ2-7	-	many	CASSLGGTAYEQYF	TGTGCCAGCAGTTTGGGCGGGACGGCCTACGAGCAGTACTTC
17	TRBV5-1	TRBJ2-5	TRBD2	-	CASSPRGSGIRMETQYF	TGCGCCAGCAGCCCCCGGGGTAGCGGGATTCGGATGGAGACCCAGTACTTC
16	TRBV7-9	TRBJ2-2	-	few	CASSLAGGRNTGELFF	TGTGCCAGCAGCTTAGCGGGTGGCAGGAACACCGGGGAGCTGTTTTTT
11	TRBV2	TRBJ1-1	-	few	CASSEGGKPFF	TGTGCCAGCAGTGAAGGGGGGAAGCCTTTCTTT
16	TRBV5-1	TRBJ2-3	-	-	CASSLGLWSSTDTQYF	TGCGCCAGCAGCTTGGGGTTGTGGAGCAGCACAGATACGCAGTATTTT
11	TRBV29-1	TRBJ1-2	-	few	CSVEHPPGYTF	TGCAGCGTTGAACACCCGCCAGGCTACACCTTC
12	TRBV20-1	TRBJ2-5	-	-	CSARAGKETQYF	TGCAGTGCTAGAGCAGGGAAAGAGACCCAGTACTTC
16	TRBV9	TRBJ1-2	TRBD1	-	CASSRTGEVVGGGYTF	TGTGCCAGCAGCAGGACAGGGGAGGTGGTTGGTGGTGGCTACACCTTC
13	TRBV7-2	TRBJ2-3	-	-	CASEFSGTDTQYF	TGTGCCAGCGAGTTTAGCGGCACAGATACGCAGTATTTT
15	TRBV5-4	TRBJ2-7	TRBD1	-	CASSFQGASSYEQYF	TGTGCCAGCAGCTTTCAGGGGGCGAGCTCCTACGAGCAGTACTTC
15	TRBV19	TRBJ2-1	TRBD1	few	CASSRDRGPYNEQFF	TGTGCCAGTAGTAGGGACAGGGGGCCCTACAATGAGCAGTTCTTC
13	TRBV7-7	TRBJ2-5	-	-	CASSPAVGETQYF	TGTGCTAGCAGCCCAGCGGTCGGGGAGACCCAGTACTTC
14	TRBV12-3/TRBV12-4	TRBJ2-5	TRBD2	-	CASRAGVGLETQYF	TGTGCCAGCCGGGCGGGAGTGGGTTTGGAGACCCAGTACTTC
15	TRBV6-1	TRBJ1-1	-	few	CASTEGRLRNTEAFF	TGTGCCAGCACCGAAGGCAGGCTCCGGAACACTGAAGCTTTCTTT
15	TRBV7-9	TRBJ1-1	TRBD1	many	CASSSRQGVNTEAFF	TGTGCCAGCAGCTCCAGACAGGGAGTGAACACTGAAGCTTTCTTT
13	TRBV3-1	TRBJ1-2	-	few	CASSQGSNYGYTF	TGTGCCAGCAGCCAGGGAAGCAACTATGGCTACACCTTC
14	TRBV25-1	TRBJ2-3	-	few	CASSSAGTLDTQYF	TGTGCCAGCAGCTCAGCCGGGACACTAGATACGCAGTATTTT
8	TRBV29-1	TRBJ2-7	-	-	CSGYEQYF	TGCAGCGGATACGAGCAGTACTTC
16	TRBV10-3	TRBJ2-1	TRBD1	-	CAISAEGARTYNEQFF	TGTGCCATCAGTGCCGAGGGGGCGAGAACCTACAATGAGCAGTTCTTC
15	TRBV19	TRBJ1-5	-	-	CASSRGDPSNQPQHF	TGTGCCAGTAGTAGGGGGGATCCTAGCAATCAGCCCCAGCATTTT
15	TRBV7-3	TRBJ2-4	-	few	CASSYDSGVKNIQYF	TGTGCCAGCAGTTATGACAGTGGAGTCAAAAACATTCAGTACTTC
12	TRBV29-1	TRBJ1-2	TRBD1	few	CSFQGGSYGYTF	TGCAGCTTCCAGGGGGGGAGCTATGGCTACACCTTC
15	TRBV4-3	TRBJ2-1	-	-	CASSHNGFSYNEQFF	TGCGCCAGCAGCCACAACGGGTTCTCCTACAATGAGCAGTTCTTC
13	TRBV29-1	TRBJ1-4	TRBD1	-	CSGTTGGSGKLFF	TGCAGCGGGACGACAGGGGGATCGGGAAAACTGTTTTTT
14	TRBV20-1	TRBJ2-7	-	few	CSARGPLGTYEQYF	TGCAGTGCTAGGGGACCCCTGGGGACCTACGAGCAGTACTTC